This TCR beta chain was sequenced for a study of CD8+CD57+ T cells in acquired aplastic anemia. At the level of the study: Sorted cells (CD4+ and CD8+) yielded DNA amounts that averaged approximately 3.2 ug.

Profiling of TCR beta VDJ combinations and CDR3 sequences used genomic DNA as template. TCRdb called the reads again in MiXCR, with one record for every CDR3 protein. The top ten clones hold around 42% of a sample with 150,000 to 200,000 distinct CDR3 sequences, 64% of them seen once. Study results and limitations: Simpson's diversity of CD8+ cells was not significantly different in patients compared with controls. Both patients and controls carried the same twenty-nine CD8+ CDR3 sequences.

The V end lost 5 bases, the J end lost 4 bases, and 12 bases lay between the germline ends. CDR1 is KGHDR, CDR2 SFDVKD, per germline. There are 14 residues in the CDR3. On this clonotype itself: The target antigen is unknown.

The specimen sequenced was sorted CD4+, CD8+, or CD8+CD57+ T cells (not recorded which) from PBMCs. The genes are TRBV24-1 and TRBJ2-3; D could derive from TRBD1 or TRBD2 (5 bases each). This TCR came from a human donor with severe aplastic anemia or a healthy control (not recorded which). Here the CDR3 DNA reads TGTGCCACCAGTGTAAGGGGAGTATCAGATACGCAGTATTTT. Encoded protein: CATSVRGVSDTQYF.